The 27 T cell receptor beta chains listed next were all sequenced from one sample in a study of OX40 agonist ivuxolimab in advanced cancers. Method: immunoSEQ multiplex PCR; TCRdb's copy keeps in-frame clones and lacks some. The sample holds about 43,000 clones, around 86% seen once. The specimen comprised CD4+ or CD8+ T cells sorted from blood, sampled in a trial of the OX40 agonist ivuxolimab. The source is an adult with an advanced solid tumor such as melanoma, head and neck, liver or kidney cancer.

In regard to this clone: Other DNA sequences in this sample translate to the same CDR3. The rearrangement links TRBV7-9 to TRBJ2-1, with D perhaps TRBD2 (6 bases). Germline values: CDR1 SEHNR, CDR2 FQNEAQ (reference sequence). CDR3 size: 13 residues. The V gene lost 1 base and the J gene lost 7 bases, with 8 bases spanning the gap. The CDR3 DNA reads as TGTGCCAGCAGCTTAGTTGGGGGGAATGAGCAGTTCTTC. As protein: CASSLVGGNEQFF.

The gene calls are TRBV14 and TRBJ1-2; D unclear. Trimming stripped 0 bases from V and 0 bases from J, with 8 bases between. This CDR3 region has 15 residues. Germline V gene data show CDR1 as SGHDN and CDR2 as FVKESK. This chain's CDR3 is CASSQDYTTNYGYTF. CDR3 in DNA: TGTGCCAGCAGCCAAGATTACACCACTAACTATGGCTACACCTTC.

The chain is built from TRBV10-2 and TRBJ2-2; the D is unclear. The V gene's germline CDR1 is WSHSY and CDR2 SAAADI. V lost 8 bases and J 3 bases, leaving 4 bases between the germline ends. This CDR3 region has 11 residues. CDR3 amino acids: CASGDTGELFF. CDR3 DNA: TGCGCCAGCGGCGACACCGGGGAGCTGTTTTTT.

The chain recombines TRBV5-5 with TRBJ2-7; D gene unclear. Germline V gene lookup returns CDR1 SGHKS and CDR2 YYEKEE (reference sequence). V shed 2 bases and J shed 2 bases, with 14 bases lying between them. The CDR3 is 15 amino acids. In nucleotides, the CDR3 is TGTGCCAGCAGCTTTTTTGGTTCAACCGCCTACGAGCAGTACGTC. Its protein is CASSFFGSTAYEQYV.

V is TRBV10-2 and J is TRBJ2-7; D may be TRBD1 (5 bases). Germline V gives CDR1 WSHSY, CDR2 SAAADI. Trimming took 3 bases from V and 6 from J, leaving 9 bases between them. The CDR3 length is 12 residues. CDR3 amino acids: CASSDLGVEQYV. CDR3 nucleotides: TGCGCCAGCAGTGATCTAGGGGTCGAGCAGTACGTC.

A single count supports this clone. The genes are TRBV6-5 and TRBJ2-7; the D is unclear. Trimming removed 2 bases from V and 0 bases from J, with 5 bases in between. This CDR3 has 13 residues. Looked up from germline, CDR1 is MNHEY and CDR2 is SVGAGI. For the CDR3, the DNA is TGTGCCAGCAGTTACCGGAGCTCCTACGAGCAGTACTTC. Amino acid sequence: CASSYRSSYEQYF.

The chain uses TRBV4-2 and TRBJ2-7; 8 nucleotides align to TRBD2. This CDR3 spans 18 amino acids. Per the germline V gene, CDR1 is LGHNA and CDR2 is YNFKEQ. V gave up 0 bases and J gave up 5 bases; unmatched junction bases: 15. DNA of the CDR3: TGTGCCAGCAGCCAAGACAGGTTCGGTAGCGGGGTTGGGAACGAGCAGTACTTC. This gives the protein CASSQDRFGSGVGNEQYF.

The V gene is TRBV5-1, the J gene TRBJ2-2, with D unclear. This CDR3 has 16 amino acids. The germline V and J ends were trimmed by 0 bases and 1 base, with 10 bases remaining between them. Germline V gene sequence: CDR1 SGHRS, CDR2 YFSETQ. CDR3 residues: CASSLVGQQNTGELFF. The CDR3 DNA is TGCGCCAGCAGCTTGGTTGGGCAGCAGAACACCGGGGAGCTGTTTTTT.

V and J are TRBV19 and TRBJ2-4; TRBD1 matches at 11 bases. V dropped 1 base and J dropped 11; count of bases not matched to a gene: 1. Per germline, CDR1 LNHDA and CDR2 SQIVND (reference sequence). This CDR3 has 13 amino acids. Here the CDR3 DNA reads TGTGCCAGTAGTATAGGGACAGGGGGCCTTCAGTACTTC. Protein product: CASSIGTGGLQYF.

This clone is categorized as medium-sized (0.01 to 0.1%). The rearrangement joins TRBV4-1 to TRBJ1-2; no firm D call. Germline V gene data show CDR1 as MGHRA and CDR2 as YSYEKL. The CDR3 runs to 14 residues. Trimming left V 0 bases short and J 0 bases short, with 5 bases between. The CDR3 reads CASSQERSNYGYTF. In nucleotides, the CDR3 is TGCGCCAGCAGCCAAGAAAGGTCTAACTATGGCTACACCTTC.

The chain carries TRBV6-1 and TRBJ1-1, with D perhaps matching TRBD1 (6 bases). Germline V gene data show CDR1 as MNHNS and CDR2 as SASEGT. This CDR3 comprises 15 residues. V lost 3 bases to trimming and J lost 4 bases, with 15 bases between them. CDR3 in amino acids: CASSEDKTGFTEAFF. CDR3 bases: TGTGCCAGCAGTGAGGATAAGACAGGTTTCACTGAAGCTTTCTTT.

The chain combines TRBV7-9 with TRBJ1-1; 8 bases are shared with TRBD1. V was clipped by 3 bases and J by 5 bases; unmatched bases: 8. The CDR3 length is 15 residues. CDR1 and CDR2 from the germline V gene are SEHNR and FQNEAQ (reference sequence). CDR3: CASSLRAGGETEAFF. The CDR3 region has the DNA TGTGCCAGCAGCTTGCGGGCAGGGGGCGAGACTGAAGCTTTCTTT. The full variable domain, with the rest looked up from reference TRBV7-9 and TRBJ1-1, is DTGVSQNPRHKITKRGQNVTFRCDPISEHNRLYWYRQTLGQGPEFLTYFQNEAQLEKSRLLSDRFSAERPKGSFSTLEIQRTEQGDSAMYLCASSLRAGGETEAFFGQGTRLTVV.

This clone appeared a few times. The CDR3 nucleotides read TGTGCCAGCAGCCCTGGGACAGGGACGAACACTGAAGCTTTCTTT. It is translated as CASSPGTGTNTEAFF. The chain recombines TRBV6-5 with TRBJ1-1; 9 bases align to TRBD1. The CDR3 is 15 residues long. Germline-derived CDR1 and CDR2 are MNHEY and SVGAGI. V lost 6 bases and J lost 1; bases outside the gene matches: 6.

CDR3 sequence (DNA): TGTGCCAGCAGCTTAGCCAGCCTGGGGGATGAGCAGTTCTTC. This encodes CASSLASLGDEQFF. The chain recombines TRBV7-9 with TRBJ2-1; the D gene could be TRBD1 or TRBD2 (5 bases each). CDR1 is SEHNR and CDR2 is FQNEAQ in the germline V gene (reference sequence). This CDR3 has 14 residues. The V end was cut by 0 bases, the J end by 8 bases, with 11 bases between. The full variable domain, with the rest looked up from reference TRBV7-9 and TRBJ2-1, is DTGVSQNPRHKITKRGQNVTFRCDPISEHNRLYWYRQTLGQGPEFLTYFQNEAQLEKSRLLSDRFSAERPKGSFSTLEIQRTEQGDSAMYLCASSLASLGDEQFFGPGTRLTVL.

The chain uses TRBV9 and TRBJ1-3; D gene unclear. The CDR3 runs to 16 residues. V shed 2 bases and J shed 8 bases, with 20 bases lying between them. CDR1 is SGDLS and CDR2 is YYNGEE in the germline V gene. The CDR3 nucleotides read TGTGCCAGCAGCGTTCTGCCCTTGGCGACCGGAGACACCATATATTTT. Its translation: CASSVLPLATGDTIYF.

This clone was found once. The V call is TRBV5-5, the J call TRBJ1-2; 7 nucleotides align to TRBD1. The CDR3 loop spans 18 amino acids. The V gene end was trimmed by 0 bases and the J gene end by 8 bases; junction bases not matched to a gene: 19. Germline assignment: CDR1 SGHKS and CDR2 YYEKEE (reference sequence). The CDR3 spells CASSLGTTGSLGHEGYTF. The CDR3, as DNA: TGTGCCAGCAGCTTGGGGACGACAGGGAGCCTGGGGCATGAAGGCTACACCTTC. The full variable domain, in which reference TRBV5-5 and TRBJ1-2 provide the parts outside the CDR3, is DAGVTQSPTHLIKTRGQQVTLRCSPISGHKSVSWYQQVLGQGPQFIFQYYEKEERGRGNFPDRFSARQFPNYSSELNVNALLLGDSALYLCASSLGTTGSLGHEGYTFGSGTRLTVV.

As concerns this clone: This CDR3 is also generated by other DNA sequences in the sample. In DNA, the CDR3 is TGCGCCAGCAGTGACGGGTACGAGCAGTACGTC. This gives the protein CASSDGYEQYV. The rearrangement joins TRBV10-1 to TRBJ2-7; D uncertain. Germline assignment: CDR1 WNHNN and CDR2 SYGVQD (reference sequence). The CDR3 length is 11 residues. V shed 3 bases and J shed 4 bases, with 4 bases lying between them.

The chain employs TRBV6-5 and TRBJ1-1; maybe TRBD1 (5 bases). This CDR3 has 14 residues. CDR1 and CDR2 from the germline V gene are MNHEY and SVGAGI. V dropped 6 bases and J dropped 1 base, with 12 bases sitting between them. In nucleotides, the CDR3 is TGTGCCAGCAGCGTCGGGACGGCGAACACTGAAGCTTTCTTT. Protein sequence: CASSVGTANTEAFF.

CDR3 nucleotides: TGTGCCAGCAGCTTAGTGGCTAACCCCTACGAGCAGTACTTC. Protein sequence: CASSLVANPYEQYF. The chain combines TRBV7-9 with TRBJ2-7; D call uncertain. Deletions cut 1 base from V and 2 bases from J, with 9 bases between. Germline CDR1 reads SEHNR; CDR2 reads FQNEAQ (reference sequence). This CDR3 has 14 amino acids.

V usage is TRBV29-1 and J usage is TRBJ1-2; no firm D call. Deletions cut 2 bases from V and 5 bases from J, with 0 bases between. Germline V lookup: CDR1 SQVTM, CDR2 ANQGSEA. The CDR3 runs to 9 residues. CDR3 protein: CSVEYGYTF. CDR3 bases: TGCAGCGTTGAATATGGCTACACCTTC.

CDR3 in DNA: TGTGCCAGCAGTGAAACGGCGCAGGGAGGGGAGACCCAGTACTTC. Amino acids: CASSETAQGGETQYF. The V call is TRBV6-1, the J call TRBJ2-5; 7 bases are shared with TRBD2. Trimming cost V 2 bases and J 5 bases; bases outside gene matches: 8. The CDR3 runs 15 residues. Germline loops: CDR1 MNHNS, CDR2 SASEGT.

The genes are TRBV11-2 and TRBJ2-1; 10 nucleotides line up with TRBD1. Germline V gene lookup returns CDR1 SGHAT and CDR2 FQNNGV. With 1 base clipped from V and 12 bases from J, the junction kept 12 bases outside the gene matches. CDR3 length equals 16 residues. In DNA form, the CDR3 reads TGTGCCAGCAGCTTAGCTGGGACAGGGGTTTATGCGGGGCAGTTCTTC. Amino acids: CASSLAGTGVYAGQFF.

CDR3 nucleotide sequence: TGTGCCAGCACCGGGGACAGGAGACCTAGCAATCAGCCCCAGCATTTT. Its translation is CASTGDRRPSNQPQHF. The chain links TRBV28 to TRBJ1-5; 8 bases fit TRBD1. V shed 7 bases, J shed 0 bases, and the junction held 8 bases outside the gene matches. The CDR3 totals 16 residues. The germline V gene encodes CDR1 MDHEN and CDR2 SYDVKM. The variable domain in full, completed from reference TRBV28 and TRBJ1-5, reads DVKVTQSSRYLVKRTGEKVFLECVQDMDHENMFWYRQDPGLGLRLIYFSYDVKMKEKGDIPEGYSVSREKKERFSLILESASTNQTSMYLCASTGDRRPSNQPQHFGDGTRLSIL.

This clone was detected once. The chain couples TRBV7-9 to TRBJ2-5; D perhaps matches TRBD1 (6 bases). CDR3 length: 15 amino acids. The V gene lost 4 bases and the J gene lost 1 base, with 13 bases spanning the gap. Germline CDR1 reads SEHNR; CDR2 reads FQNEAQ (reference sequence). This chain's CDR3 is CASSSARDTQETQYF. CDR3 DNA sequence: TGTGCCAGCAGCTCGGCCCGGGACACCCAAGAGACCCAGTACTTC.

The chain couples TRBV6-1 to TRBJ2-1, with 8 bases identical to TRBD2. The trim removed 8 bases at V and 2 bases at J, leaving 5 bases unmatched. This CDR3 contains 14 residues. Germline V gene data show CDR1 as MNHNS and CDR2 as SASEGT. DNA for the CDR3: TGTGCCAGCCCCACTAGCGGAACCTACAATGAGCAGTTCTTC. Protein sequence: CASPTSGTYNEQFF.

By share, this clone ranks as medium-sized (0.01 to 0.1%). The chain is built from TRBV21-1 and TRBJ1-1. TRBV21-1 is an annotated pseudogene. This CDR3 region has 14 residues. The CDR3 loop reads CASSREGVGGRAFF. In nucleotides, the CDR3 is TGTGCCAGCAGCAGAGAGGGAGTCGGGGGCAGGGCTTTCTTT.

This chain joins TRBV6-1 and TRBJ1-6; 9 positions match TRBD1. Trimming took 4 bases from V and 9 from J; bases not matched to a gene: 10. The CDR3 runs to 16 residues. The germline V gene has CDR1 MNHNS and CDR2 SASEGT. CDR3 in amino acids: CASSGTPGQGTSPLHF. The CDR3 DNA follows: TGTGCCAGCAGTGGCACGCCGGGACAGGGTACTTCACCCCTCCACTTT.